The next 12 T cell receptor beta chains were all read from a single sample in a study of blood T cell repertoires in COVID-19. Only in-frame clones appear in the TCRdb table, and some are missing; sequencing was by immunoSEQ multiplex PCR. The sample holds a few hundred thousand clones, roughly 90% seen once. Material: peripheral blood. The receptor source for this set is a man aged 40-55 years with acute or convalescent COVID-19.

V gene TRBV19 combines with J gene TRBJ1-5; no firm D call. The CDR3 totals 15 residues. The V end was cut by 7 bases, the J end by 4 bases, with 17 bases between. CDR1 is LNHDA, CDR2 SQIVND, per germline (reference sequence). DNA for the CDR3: TGTGCCAGTAATGATCAACCGGGAGCAAATCAGCCCCAGCATTTT. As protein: CASNDQPGANQPQHF.

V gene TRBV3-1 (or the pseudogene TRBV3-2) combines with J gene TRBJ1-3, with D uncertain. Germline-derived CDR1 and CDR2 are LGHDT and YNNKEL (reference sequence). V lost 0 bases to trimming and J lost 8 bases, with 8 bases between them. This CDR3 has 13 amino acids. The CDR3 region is CASSQDWRDTIYF. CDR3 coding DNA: TGTGCCAGCAGCCAAGATTGGAGGGACACCATATATTTT.

The CDR3 protein is CASSARIANTGELFF. CDR3 DNA sequence: TGTGCCAGCAGCGCCAGGATCGCGAACACCGGGGAGCTGTTTTTT. The chain carries TRBV9 and TRBJ2-2; D remains ambiguous. The CDR3 length is 15 residues. Trimming cost V 3 bases and J 0 bases, with 9 bases left between them. Germline V gene data show CDR1 as SGDLS and CDR2 as YYNGEE. Together with reference TRBV9 and TRBJ2-2, the CDR3 gives the full variable domain: DSGVTQTPKHLITATGQRVTLRCSPRSGDLSVYWYQQSLDQGLQFLIQYYNGEERAKGNILERFSAQQFPDLHSELNLSSLELGDSALYFCASSARIANTGELFFGEGSRLTVL.

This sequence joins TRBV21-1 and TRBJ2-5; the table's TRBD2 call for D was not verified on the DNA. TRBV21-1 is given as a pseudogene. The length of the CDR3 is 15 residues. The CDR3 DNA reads TGTGCCAGCAGCCCCCGGGAGAAGGGGCAAGAGACCCAGTACTTC. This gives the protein CASSPREKGQETQYF.

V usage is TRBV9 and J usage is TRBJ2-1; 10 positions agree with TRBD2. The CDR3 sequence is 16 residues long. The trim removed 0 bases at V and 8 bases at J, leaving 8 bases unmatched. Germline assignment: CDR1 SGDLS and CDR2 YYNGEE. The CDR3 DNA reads TGTGCCAGCAGCGTAGTGGCTAGCGGGAGTAAGGATGAGCAGTTCTTC. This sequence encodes CASSVVASGSKDEQFF.

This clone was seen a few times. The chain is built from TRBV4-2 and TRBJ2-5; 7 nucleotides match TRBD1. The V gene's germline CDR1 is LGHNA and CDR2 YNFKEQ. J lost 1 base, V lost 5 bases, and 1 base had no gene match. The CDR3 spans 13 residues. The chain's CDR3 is CASSRDSQETQYF. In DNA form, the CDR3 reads TGTGCCAGCAGCAGGGACAGCCAAGAGACCCAGTACTTC.

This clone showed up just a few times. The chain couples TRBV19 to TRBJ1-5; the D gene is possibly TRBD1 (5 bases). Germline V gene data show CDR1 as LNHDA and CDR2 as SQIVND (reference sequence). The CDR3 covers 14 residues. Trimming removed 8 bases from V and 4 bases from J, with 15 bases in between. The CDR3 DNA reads TGTGCCAGTGGTCAGGGAGGTCGGAATCAGCCCCAGCATTTT. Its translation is CASGQGGRNQPQHF.

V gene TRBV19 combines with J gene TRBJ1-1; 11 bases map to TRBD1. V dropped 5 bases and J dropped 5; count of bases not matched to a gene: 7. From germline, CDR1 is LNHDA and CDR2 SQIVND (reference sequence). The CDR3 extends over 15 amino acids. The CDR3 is CASSLGQGAITEAFF. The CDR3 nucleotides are TGTGCCAGTAGTTTAGGACAGGGGGCCATTACTGAAGCTTTCTTT.

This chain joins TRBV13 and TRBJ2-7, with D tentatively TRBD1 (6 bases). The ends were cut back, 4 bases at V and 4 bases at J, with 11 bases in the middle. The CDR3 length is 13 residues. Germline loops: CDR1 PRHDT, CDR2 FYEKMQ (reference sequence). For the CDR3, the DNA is TGTGCCAGCAGCTCCGGACAGTTATACGAGCAGTACTTC. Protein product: CASSSGQLYEQYF. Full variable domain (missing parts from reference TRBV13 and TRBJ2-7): AAGVIQSPRHLIKEKRETATLKCYPIPRHDTVYWYQQGPGQDPQFLISFYEKMQSDKGSIPDRFSAQQFSDYHSELNMSSLELGDSALYFCASSSGQLYEQYFGPGTRLTVT.

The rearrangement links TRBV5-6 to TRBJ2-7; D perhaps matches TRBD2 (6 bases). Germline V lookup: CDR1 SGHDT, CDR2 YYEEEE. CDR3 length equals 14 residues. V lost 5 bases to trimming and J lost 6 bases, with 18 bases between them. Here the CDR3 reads CASSFWDSLGEQYF. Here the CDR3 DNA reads TGTGCCAGCAGTTTTTGGGACTCTCTAGGCGAGCAGTACTTC.

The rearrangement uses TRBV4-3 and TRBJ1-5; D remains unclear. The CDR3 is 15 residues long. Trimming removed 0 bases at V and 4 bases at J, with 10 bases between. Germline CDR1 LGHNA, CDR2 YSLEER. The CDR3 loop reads CASSQDWSENQPQHF. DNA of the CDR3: TGCGCCAGCAGCCAAGATTGGTCCGAGAATCAGCCCCAGCATTTT.

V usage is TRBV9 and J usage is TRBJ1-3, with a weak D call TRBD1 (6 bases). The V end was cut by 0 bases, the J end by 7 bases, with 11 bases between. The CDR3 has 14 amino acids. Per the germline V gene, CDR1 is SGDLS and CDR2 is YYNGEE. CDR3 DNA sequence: TGTGCCAGCAGCGTAGAACAGGGTGCCAACACCATATATTTT. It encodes CASSVEQGANTIYF.